Included here is one TCR beta chain sequence, with context. No antigen is known for it. The data belong to a study of shared clonotypes between healthy human individuals. Study results and limitations: Naive subsets typically showed greater estimated richness than memory subsets.

The method was immunoSEQ multiplex PCR; TCRdb's version includes in-frame clones alone and lacks a portion of them. The sample carries 1.5 million to 2.5 million clones, roughly 95% recorded once. The naive CD8 fraction comprised CD45RO-negative cells positively selected for CCR7 and excluded terminally differentiated effector memory CD45RA+ cells. With 6 bases removed from V and 4 bases from J, the gap between germline ends came to 12 bases. This CDR3 has 14 amino acids. CDR1 and CDR2 from the germline V gene are MNHEY and SVGAGI. The chain combines TRBV6-5 with TRBJ2-2; D is perhaps TRBD1 (6 bases). The receptor comes from a man between 18 and 35 years old in good health. Source material: naive CD8+ T cells sorted from blood. The CDR3 is CASREQGSTGELFF. Written as DNA, the CDR3 is TGTGCCAGCAGGGAACAGGGAAGCACCGGGGAGCTGTTTTTT.